The next 26 T cell receptor beta chains were all read from a single sample in a study of cytomegalovirus exposure and HLA in healthy donors. This PCR relied on a set of 60 Vbeta primers and 13 Jbeta primers. Libraries were prepared by immunoSEQ multiplex PCR; TCRdb keeps only in-frame clonotypes and omits some of them. The top ten hold 2.5% of the sample, which has over 130,000 clones, under 90% seen once. Sample: PBMCs. The receptors stem from a male donor in good health and CMV-seronegative.

This chain links TRBV5-1 with TRBJ2-3, with 9 bases matching TRBD1. V was pared by 7 bases and J by 8 bases, with 11 bases of the junction left unmatched. The CDR3 sequence is 14 residues long. Germline CDR1 SGHRS, CDR2 YFSETQ. The CDR3 coding sequence is TGCGCCAGCGGTACAGGGGGCGAGTCGGGTACGCAGTATTTT. Amino acid sequence: CASGTGGESGTQYF.

The chain recombines TRBV6-5 with TRBJ1-1; the match to TRBD1 covers 9 bases. CDR3 length: 14 residues. V was clipped by 5 bases and J by 7 bases; unmatched bases: 8. Per the germline V gene, CDR1 is MNHEY and CDR2 is SVGAGI. The DNA for the CDR3 is TGTGCCAGCAGTGAAACAGGGGGCGGGAATGAAGCTTTCTTT. Translation: CASSETGGGNEAFF.

J is TRBJ2-7 and V is TRBV21-1; TRBD1 is the table's D call, not checked against the DNA. TRBV21-1 represents a pseudogene. The CDR3 is 17 residues long. The CDR3 is CASSKGDGDRRGDEQYF. The CDR3 nucleotides are TGTGCCAGCAGCAAAGGGGATGGGGACAGGCGCGGGGACGAGCAGTACTTC.

The J gene is TRBJ2-1, the V gene TRBV7-8, with 15 bases aligning to TRBD2. Germline assignment: CDR1 SGHVS and CDR2 FQNEAQ. This CDR3 is 17 amino acids long. V shed 1 base, J shed 6 bases, and the junction held 4 bases outside the gene matches. DNA for the CDR3: TGTGCCAGCAGCTTAGTAGGACTAGCGGGAGGGGGCAATGAGCAGTTCTTC. Translation gives CASSLVGLAGGGNEQFF.

This chain connects TRBV11-2 to TRBJ1-5, with D uncertain. Germline CDR1 is SGHAT and CDR2 is FQNNGV. Deletions cut 6 bases from V and 4 bases from J, with 13 bases between. This CDR3 region has 14 residues. CDR3 amino acids: CASRRTGDNQPQHF. CDR3 sequence (DNA): TGTGCCAGCAGACGGACGGGAGATAATCAGCCCCAGCATTTT.

The gene calls are TRBV11-1 and TRBJ1-5; possible D gene TRBD1, 6 bases. The CDR3 is made up of 13 amino acids. The germline CDR1 and CDR2 sequences are SGHAT and FQDESV (reference sequence). Trimming took off 5 bases at V and 11 bases at J, with 16 bases between the two ends. The CDR3, as DNA: TGTGCCAGCAGCCCACAGGGCCAAGAAGCCCAGCATTTT. Protein sequence: CASSPQGQEAQHF.

The chain links TRBV7-9 to TRBJ2-3; 10 nucleotides align to TRBD2. Germline-derived CDR1 and CDR2 are SEHNR and FQNEAQ (reference sequence). J gave up 2 bases and V 4 bases, and 6 bases lay outside the gene matches. The CDR3 has 16 residues. CDR3 sequence (DNA): TGTGCCAGCAGCTCTACCGGGACTAGCGACACAGATACGCAGTATTTT. Translated: CASSSTGTSDTDTQYF.

The J gene is TRBJ2-5, the V gene TRBV7-9; 11 nucleotides agree with TRBD2. Germline-derived CDR1 and CDR2 are SEHNR and FQNEAQ (reference sequence). The V segment lost 6 bases and the J segment 5 bases; nucleotides outside the gene matches: 14. The CDR3 consists of 17 residues. CDR3 protein: CASSSTSGSVQEETQYF. The DNA of the CDR3 is TGTGCCAGCAGTTCCACTAGCGGGAGTGTTCAGGAGGAGACCCAGTACTTC.

This sequence joins TRBV20-1 and TRBJ2-5; D is possibly TRBD2 (6 bases). CDR3 length: 11 amino acids. Trimming removed 7 bases from V and 6 bases from J, with 12 bases in between. CDR1 DFQATT and CDR2 SNEGSKA come from the germline V gene (reference sequence). The DNA of the CDR3 is TGCAGTGTAACGGAGGGGAAGACCCAGTACTTC. Its protein product is CSVTEGKTQYF.

The chain couples TRBV19 to TRBJ1-5, with unresolved D. There are 15 residues in the CDR3. Germline lookup yields CDR1 LNHDA and CDR2 SQIVND (reference sequence). The V gene lost 10 bases and the J gene lost 0 bases, with 16 bases spanning the gap. The CDR3 protein is CATQSEVYSNQPQHF. CDR3 in DNA: TGTGCCACCCAATCGGAGGTCTATAGCAATCAGCCCCAGCATTTT.

The chain employs TRBV30 and TRBJ2-7, with 8 bases lining up with TRBD2. Germline lookup yields CDR1 GTSNPN and CDR2 SVGIG (reference sequence). The V gene end was trimmed by 4 bases and the J gene end by 6 bases; junction bases not matched to a gene: 14. The CDR3 extends over 15 amino acids. CDR3 in amino acids: CAWNSLGGRFGEQYF. As DNA, the CDR3 is TGTGCCTGGAATTCCCTCGGCGGGAGGTTTGGCGAGCAGTACTTC.

This chain uses TRBV6-6 with TRBJ2-5; D is unclear. This CDR3 is built from 13 residues. The germline CDR1 and CDR2 sequences are MNHNY and SVGAGI (reference sequence). V dropped 6 bases and J dropped 1 base, with 9 bases sitting between them. CDR3 nucleotides: TGTGCCAGCAGCCTACCATTCCAAGAGACCCAGTACTTC. Translating it yields CASSLPFQETQYF.

This clone showed up just a few times. The V call is TRBV4-1, the J call TRBJ2-7, with TRBD1 as a possible D gene (5 bases). CDR3 length: 14 residues. The germline V gene has CDR1 MGHRA and CDR2 YSYEKL. V dropped 4 bases and J dropped 3 bases, with 13 bases sitting between them. The CDR3 loop reads CASSRETGVYEQYF. The CDR3 DNA is TGCGCCAGCAGCCGCGAAACAGGCGTCTACGAGCAGTACTTC.

This clone was detected a few times. The rearrangement uses TRBV27 and TRBJ1-5; D is unclear. Germline-derived CDR1 and CDR2 are MNHEY and SMNVEV (reference sequence). This CDR3 spans 14 amino acids. V lost 5 bases to trimming and J lost 2 bases, with 10 bases between them. The CDR3 sequence: CASSMDSGNQPQHF. DNA for the CDR3: TGTGCCAGCAGTATGGACTCCGGCAATCAGCCCCAGCATTTT.

The chain is built from TRBV7-2 and TRBJ2-2, with D perhaps matching TRBD2 (5 bases). This CDR3 is built from 15 residues. Trimming pared 0 bases from V and 9 bases from J, leaving 14 bases between. CDR1 SGHTA and CDR2 FQGNSA come from the germline V gene. The CDR3 sequence is CASSLARDFMRELFF. CDR3 DNA: TGTGCCAGCAGCTTAGCGAGGGATTTCATGAGGGAGCTGTTTTTT.

This clone appeared once. The V call is TRBV4-3, the J call TRBJ2-7; 7 bases match TRBD2. V shed 4 bases and J 1 base; nucleotides not matched to a gene: 7. Per the germline V gene, CDR1 is LGHNA and CDR2 is YSLEER. This CDR3 contains 15 residues. The DNA of the CDR3 is TGCGCCAGCAGCCCCAGGGAGGGGATTTCCTACGAGCAGTACTTC. Protein: CASSPREGISYEQYF.

The rearrangement uses TRBV7-6 and TRBJ2-5; 11 bases fit TRBD1. V shed 5 bases and J 5 bases; nucleotides not matched to a gene: 7. CDR3 length: 15 amino acids. Germline CDR1 is SGHVS and CDR2 is FNYEAQ. The CDR3 DNA reads TGTGCCAGCAGCCAGCCGGGACAGGGGGGGGAGACCCAGTACTTC. Translation: CASSQPGQGGETQYF. The variable domain in full, with the rest retrieved from reference TRBV7-6 and TRBJ2-5, is GAGVSQSPRYKVTKRGQDVALRCDPISGHVSLYWYRQALGQGPEFLTYFNYEAQQDKSGLPNDRFSAERPEGSISTLTIQRTEQRDSAMYRCASSQPGQGGETQYFGPGTRLLVL.

The chain couples TRBV10-2 to TRBJ2-5, with 9 bases matching TRBD2. This CDR3 spans 15 amino acids. The V gene's germline CDR1 is WSHSY and CDR2 SAAADI. Trimming at V came to 2 bases and at J to 4 bases, leaving 5 bases not matched to a gene. The CDR3: CASSEVASGTETQYF. CDR3 DNA sequence: TGCGCCAGCAGTGAGGTAGCTAGCGGGACAGAGACCCAGTACTTC.

The rearrangement links TRBV6-1 to TRBJ2-3, with 7 bases identical to TRBD1. CDR1 is MNHNS, CDR2 SASEGT, per germline. The CDR3 is 16 residues long. With V trimmed by 3 bases and J by 6 bases, 12 bases remained unmatched. CDR3 protein: CASSEPDRLFFDTQYF. The CDR3 nucleotides read TGTGCCAGCAGTGAGCCGGACAGGCTTTTCTTCGATACGCAGTATTTT.

This clone was seen a handful of times. The chain uses TRBV15 and TRBJ1-1, with 7 positions matching TRBD1. This CDR3 comprises 14 residues. CDR1 and CDR2 (germline): LNHNV, YYDKDF (reference sequence). With 4 bases clipped from V and 3 bases from J, the junction kept 5 bases outside the gene matches. The CDR3 loop is CATSTSTGYTEAFF. CDR3 bases: TGTGCCACCAGCACCTCGACAGGGTACACTGAAGCTTTCTTT.

The gene calls are TRBV30 and TRBJ2-7; 7 bases fit TRBD1. With V trimmed by 4 bases and J by 0 bases, 0 bases remained unmatched. This CDR3 region has 12 residues. Per germline, CDR1 GTSNPN and CDR2 SVGIG (reference sequence). CDR3 nucleotides: TGTGCCTGGACAGGGGGCTCCTACGAGCAGTACTTC. Residues: CAWTGGSYEQYF.

The gene calls are TRBV7-6 and TRBJ2-3; 9 bases are shared with TRBD1. The CDR3 covers 16 residues. Per germline, CDR1 SGHVS and CDR2 FNYEAQ. Trimming removed 1 base from V and 6 bases from J; junction bases left unmatched: 8. The CDR3 DNA is TGTGCCAGCAGCTTAGGGGACAGGGCCCCTGTGGATACGCAGTATTTT. The encoded protein is CASSLGDRAPVDTQYF.

The rearrangement uses TRBV2 and TRBJ1-5; 7 bases line up with TRBD1. V dropped 9 bases and J dropped 5; count of bases not matched to a gene: 1. The CDR3 consists of 11 residues. Per germline, CDR1 SNHLY and CDR2 FYNNEI. This chain's CDR3 is CASGTDQPQHF. In nucleotides, the CDR3 is TGTGCCAGTGGGACAGATCAGCCCCAGCATTTT.

The chain carries TRBV15 and TRBJ2-7, with D possibly TRBD2 on 6 matching bases. Germline V gene data show CDR1 as LNHNV and CDR2 as YYDKDF (reference sequence). V lost 4 bases and J lost 0, with 13 bases in between. CDR3 length: 15 residues. CDR3 nucleotides: TGTGCCACCAGCAAGGAGGGAGCGGTCTCCTACGAGCAGTACTTC. Translated, it gives CATSKEGAVSYEQYF.

V is TRBV27 and J is TRBJ2-3; no definite D call. This CDR3 spans 12 amino acids. Germline V gene sequence: CDR1 MNHEY, CDR2 SMNVEV (reference sequence). V shed 7 bases and J shed 0 bases, with 5 bases lying between them. The CDR3 region has the DNA TGTGCCAGCATGCAGAGCACAGATACGCAGTATTTT. Translating it yields CASMQSTDTQYF.

The V and J genes are TRBV7-2 and TRBJ2-7; D may be TRBD2 (6 bases). CDR1 SGHTA and CDR2 FQGNSA come from the germline V gene. CDR3 length equals 13 residues. V lost 1 base and J lost 5, with 9 bases in between. The DNA of the CDR3 is TGTGCCAGCAGCTTAGGACTAGGCCACGAGCAGTACTTC. Amino acid sequence: CASSLGLGHEQYF.